The 6 T cell receptor beta chains below come from one sample, sequenced in a study of cytomegalovirus exposure and HLA in healthy donors. Method: immunoSEQ multiplex PCR; TCRdb's copy keeps in-frame clones and lacks some. The sample has about 220,000 clones, 85% to 90% seen once. The sequenced material came from PBMCs. These receptors were taken from a woman aged 18-30 years in good health and CMV-seronegative.

The J gene is TRBJ1-1, the V gene TRBV29-1; 7 bases are shared with TRBD1. The length of the CDR3 is 13 residues. The ends lost 6 bases at V and 1 base at J; junction bases unmatched: 5. The germline V gene encodes CDR1 SQVTM and CDR2 ANQGSEA. As DNA, the CDR3 is TGCAGCGTGGTAGGGACAGCGAACACTGAAGCTTTCTTT. It yields the protein CSVVGTANTEAFF.

The genes are TRBV5-1 and TRBJ2-7, with unresolved D. The V end was cut by 4 bases, the J end by 0 bases, with 14 bases between. The CDR3 sequence is 15 residues long. Germline V gives CDR1 SGHRS, CDR2 YFSETQ. CDR3 sequence reads: CASSPAGASSYEQYF. The CDR3 DNA reads as TGCGCCAGCAGCCCGGCCGGCGCTAGCTCCTACGAGCAGTACTTC.

This clone occurred a few times. J is TRBJ2-2 and V is TRBV19; no definite D call. Germline CDR1 LNHDA, CDR2 SQIVND (reference sequence). Trimming stripped 3 bases from V and 9 bases from J, with 14 bases between. CDR3 length: 14 residues. CDR3 residues: CASSIPPPYRELFF. In nucleotides, the CDR3 is TGTGCCAGTAGTATTCCTCCCCCCTACCGGGAGCTGTTTTTT.

As DNA, the CDR3 is TGTGCCAGCAGCTTTGCGGGGGTGTGGGGAGAGACCCAGTACTTC. This translates into CASSFAGVWGETQYF. The chain carries TRBV5-4 and TRBJ2-5, with 7 bases fitting TRBD2. The J segment lost 4 bases and the V segment lost 2 bases, leaving 8 bases of the junction unmatched. In germline, CDR1 is SGHNT, CDR2 YYREEE (reference sequence). The CDR3 is 15 residues long.

The CDR3 DNA reads as TGTGCCAGTAGTATGACTAGCGGCCCCAATGAGCAGTTCTTC. It codes for CASSMTSGPNEQFF. The V call is TRBV19, the J call TRBJ2-1; 9 bases agree with TRBD2. The CDR3 extends over 14 amino acids. The germline gives CDR1 LNHDA, CDR2 SQIVND (reference sequence). V dropped 3 bases and J dropped 6; count of bases not matched to a gene: 3.

There are a few counts of this clone. The rearrangement uses TRBV10-3 and TRBJ1-5; no firm D call. The germline V and J ends were trimmed by 3 bases and 0 bases, with 6 bases remaining between them. The CDR3 spans 14 residues. Germline assignment: CDR1 ENHRY and CDR2 SYGVKD. CDR3 bases: TGTGCCATCAGTGAAGAACTTAGCAATCAGCCCCAGCATTTT. Translated, it gives CAISEELSNQPQHF.